These 7 T cell receptor beta chains originate from one sample sequenced in a study of T cell repertoires in cytomegalovirus infection (dated by TCRdb to about 2019). The sequencing machine was an Illumina HiSeq 1500. TCRdb itself trimmed the public reads at Q25 with fastp, ran MiXCR and retained productive beta chains. CDR3 protein sequences are deduplicated, and each keeps its most common genes and DNA. Present in this sample are about 250,000 distinct CDR3 sequences, 9% to 15% of which were seen just once. Of the sample, 1.5% to 2% is held by the ten largest clones. Source material: PBMCs. The receptors originated from a human donor in good health (CMV status not recorded). Some clones in this sample may be carry-over from other donors' samples.

This clonotype was seen ten or more times. This sequence joins TRBV15 and TRBJ1-1; D call uncertain. Germline V gives CDR1 LNHNV, CDR2 YYDKDF (reference sequence). CDR3 length equals 14 residues. Trimming cost V 0 bases and J 8 bases, with 13 bases left between them. CDR3 DNA sequence: TGTGCCACCAGCAGAGATTCGGGCGGGCCCGAAGCTTTCTTT. Translation gives CATSRDSGGPEAFF.

The J gene is TRBJ2-5, the V gene TRBV29-1; perhaps TRBD1 as D (6 bases). Germline assignment: CDR1 SQVTM and CDR2 ANQGSEA. The CDR3 consists of 13 residues. V was cut by 2 bases and J by 4 bases, with 11 bases left in between. The CDR3 reads CSVELGAGETQYF. CDR3 nucleotide sequence: TGCAGCGTTGAACTGGGGGCGGGAGAGACCCAGTACTTC.

The chain employs TRBV5-4 and TRBJ2-1; 8 nucleotides agree with TRBD2. Per the germline V gene, CDR1 is SGHNT and CDR2 is YYREEE (reference sequence). The CDR3 covers 15 residues. The ends lost 3 bases at V and 6 bases at J; junction bases unmatched: 8. This chain's CDR3 is CASSSRTSWGNEQFF. The CDR3 DNA sequence: TGTGCCAGCAGCTCCAGGACTAGCTGGGGCAATGAGCAGTTCTTC.

There are many counts of this clonotype. The V call is TRBV7-8, the J call TRBJ2-7; no clear D. V lost 1 base to trimming and J lost 7 bases, with 11 bases between them. There are 13 residues in the CDR3. CDR1 is SGHVS and CDR2 is FQNEAQ in the germline V gene. The CDR3 DNA reads as TGTGCCAGCAGCTTAGATCAAGGACGGGAGCAGTACTTC. This encodes CASSLDQGREQYF.

In regard to this clonotype: An end of the junction differs from the germline gene, which may be a read error. This sequence joins TRBV7-2 and TRBJ1-2; tentatively, D is TRBD1 (5 bases). Germline V gene sequence: CDR1 SGHTA, CDR2 FQGNSA. CDR3 size: 14 residues. The CDR3 loop is CASRKDQGEGGYIF. DNA for the CDR3: TGTGCCAGCAGAAAAGATCAGGGCGAAGGAGGCTACATCTTC.

As regards this clonotype: This clone may be a read error of a much larger clone one base away. The V and J genes are TRBV19 and TRBJ1-1, with D tentatively TRBD1 (5 bases). The CDR3 spans 14 residues. The ends were cut back, 4 bases at V and 3 bases at J, with 12 bases in the middle. The germline V gene encodes CDR1 LNHDA and CDR2 SQIVND (reference sequence). The CDR3 nucleotides read TGTGCCAGTAGTACAGGAGGGGCGCACACTGAAGCTTTCTTT. This gives the protein CASSTGGAHTEAFF.

This clonotype was seen many times. The chain uses TRBV27 and TRBJ2-5, with 7 bases lining up with TRBD2. Germline V lookup: CDR1 MNHEY, CDR2 SMNVEV (reference sequence). V lost 4 bases to trimming and J lost 5 bases; unmatched junction nucleotides: 13. The CDR3 loop spans 16 amino acids. CDR3 sequence: CASSSTTSRPGETQYF. The CDR3 DNA is TGTGCCAGCAGTTCGACGACTAGCAGGCCCGGGGAGACCCAGTACTTC.